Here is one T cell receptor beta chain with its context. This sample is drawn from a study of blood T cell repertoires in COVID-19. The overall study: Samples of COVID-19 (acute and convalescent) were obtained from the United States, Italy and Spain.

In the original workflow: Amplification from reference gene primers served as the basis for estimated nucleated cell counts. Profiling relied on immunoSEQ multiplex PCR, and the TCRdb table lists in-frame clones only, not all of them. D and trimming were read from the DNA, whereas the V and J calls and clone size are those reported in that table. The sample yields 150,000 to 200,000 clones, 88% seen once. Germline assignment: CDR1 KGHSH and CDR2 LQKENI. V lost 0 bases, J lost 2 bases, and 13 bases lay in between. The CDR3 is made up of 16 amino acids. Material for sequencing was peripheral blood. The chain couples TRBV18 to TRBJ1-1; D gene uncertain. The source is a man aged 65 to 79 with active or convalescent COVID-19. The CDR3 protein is CASSPPVGGRNTEAFF. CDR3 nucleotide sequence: TGTGCCAGCTCACCACCGGTTGGAGGGAGAAACACTGAAGCTTTCTTT.